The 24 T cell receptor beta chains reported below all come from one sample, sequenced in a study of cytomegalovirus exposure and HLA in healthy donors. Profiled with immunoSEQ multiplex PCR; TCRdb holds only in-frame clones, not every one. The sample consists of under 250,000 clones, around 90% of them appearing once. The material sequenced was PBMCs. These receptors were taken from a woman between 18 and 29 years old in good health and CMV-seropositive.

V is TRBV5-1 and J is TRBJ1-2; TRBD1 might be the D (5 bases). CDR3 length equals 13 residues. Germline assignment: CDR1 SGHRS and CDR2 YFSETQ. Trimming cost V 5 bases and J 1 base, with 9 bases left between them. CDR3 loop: CASRPDSNYGYTF. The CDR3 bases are TGCGCCAGCAGACCCGACAGTAACTATGGCTACACCTTC.

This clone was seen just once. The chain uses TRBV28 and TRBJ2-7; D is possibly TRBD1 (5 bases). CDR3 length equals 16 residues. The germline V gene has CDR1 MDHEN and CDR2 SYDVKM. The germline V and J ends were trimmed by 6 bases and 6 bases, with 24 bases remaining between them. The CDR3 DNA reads TGTGCCAGCAGCCTGAGTTGGCCAGGGCAGTTCGGCGAGCAGTACTTC. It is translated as CASSLSWPGQFGEQYF.

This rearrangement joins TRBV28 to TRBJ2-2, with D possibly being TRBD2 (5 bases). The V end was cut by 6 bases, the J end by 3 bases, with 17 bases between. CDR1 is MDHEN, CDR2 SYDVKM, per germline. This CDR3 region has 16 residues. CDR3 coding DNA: TGTGCCAGCAGCGAAAGCGGTTGGCAGTACACCGGGGAGCTGTTTTTT. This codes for CASSESGWQYTGELFF. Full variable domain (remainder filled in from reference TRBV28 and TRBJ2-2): DVKVTQSSRYLVKRTGEKVFLECVQDMDHENMFWYRQDPGLGLRLIYFSYDVKMKEKGDIPEGYSVSREKKERFSLILESASTNQTSMYLCASSESGWQYTGELFFGEGSRLTVL.

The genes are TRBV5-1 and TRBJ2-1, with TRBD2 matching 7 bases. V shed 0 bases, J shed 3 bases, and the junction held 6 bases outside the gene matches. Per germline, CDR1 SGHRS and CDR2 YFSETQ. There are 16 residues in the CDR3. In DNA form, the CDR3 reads TGCGCCAGCAGCTTGGTGGGGGGAGGGAGCTACAATGAGCAGTTCTTC. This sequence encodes CASSLVGGGSYNEQFF.

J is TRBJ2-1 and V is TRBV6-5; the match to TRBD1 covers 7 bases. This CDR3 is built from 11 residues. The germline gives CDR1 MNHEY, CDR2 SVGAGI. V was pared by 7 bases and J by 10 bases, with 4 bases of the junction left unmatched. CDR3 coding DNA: TGTGCCAGCAATAGGGGGCGAGAGCAGTTCTTC. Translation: CASNRGREQFF.

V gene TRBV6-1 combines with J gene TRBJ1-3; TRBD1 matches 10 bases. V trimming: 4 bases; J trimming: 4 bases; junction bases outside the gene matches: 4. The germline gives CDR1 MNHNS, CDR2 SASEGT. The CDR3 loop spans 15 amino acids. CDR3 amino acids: CASSGGQGRGNTIYF. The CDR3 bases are TGTGCCAGCAGTGGGGGACAGGGGAGAGGAAACACCATATATTTT.

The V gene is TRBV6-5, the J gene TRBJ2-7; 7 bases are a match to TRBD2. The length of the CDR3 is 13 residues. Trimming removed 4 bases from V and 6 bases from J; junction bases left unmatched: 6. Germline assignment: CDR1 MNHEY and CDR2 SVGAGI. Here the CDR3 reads CASSWGGPGEQYF. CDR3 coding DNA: TGTGCCAGCAGTTGGGGGGGTCCAGGCGAGCAGTACTTC.

CDR3 sequence reads: CASKHGTGVNQPQHF. The CDR3 DNA reads TGTGCCAGCAAACACGGAACAGGGGTGAATCAGCCCCAGCATTTT. The rearrangement joins TRBV27 to TRBJ1-5, with TRBD1 matching over 7 bases. The CDR3 sequence is 15 residues long. Germline V CDR1 and CDR2: MNHEY, SMNVEV (reference sequence). The V segment lost 7 bases and the J segment 4 bases; nucleotides outside the gene matches: 10.

As DNA, the CDR3 is TGTGCCAGCACCAGGGGGGTAGGCCGAGACACTGAAGCTTTCTTT. Translated, it gives CASTRGVGRDTEAFF. The J gene is TRBJ1-1, the V gene TRBV28, with TRBD1 matching over 7 bases. V was pared by 7 bases and J by 3 bases, with 11 bases of the junction left unmatched. The CDR3 totals 15 residues. Germline CDR1 reads MDHEN; CDR2 reads SYDVKM.

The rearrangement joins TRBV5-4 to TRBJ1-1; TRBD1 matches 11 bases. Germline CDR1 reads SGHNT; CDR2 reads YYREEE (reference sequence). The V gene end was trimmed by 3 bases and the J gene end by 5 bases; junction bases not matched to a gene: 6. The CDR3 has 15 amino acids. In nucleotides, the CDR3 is TGTGCCAGCAGCTCAGGACAGGGGGCCGGGACTGAAGCTTTCTTT. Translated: CASSSGQGAGTEAFF.

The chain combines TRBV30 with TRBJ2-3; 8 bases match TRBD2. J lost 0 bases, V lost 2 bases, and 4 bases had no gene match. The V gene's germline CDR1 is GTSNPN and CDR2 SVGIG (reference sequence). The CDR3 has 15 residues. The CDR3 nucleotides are TGTGCCTGGAGTCAACAGCGGGAGAGCACAGATACGCAGTATTTT. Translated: CAWSQQRESTDTQYF.

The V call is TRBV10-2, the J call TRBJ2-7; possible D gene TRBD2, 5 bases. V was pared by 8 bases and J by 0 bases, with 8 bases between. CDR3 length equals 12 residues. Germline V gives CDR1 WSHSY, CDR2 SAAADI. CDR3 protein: CASLGSSYEQYF. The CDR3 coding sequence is TGCGCCAGCCTGGGGAGCTCCTACGAGCAGTACTTC.

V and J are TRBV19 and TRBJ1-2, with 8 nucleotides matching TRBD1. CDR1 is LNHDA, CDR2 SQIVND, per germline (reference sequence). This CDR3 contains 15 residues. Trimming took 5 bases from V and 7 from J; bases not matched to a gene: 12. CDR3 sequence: CASSPSQTGGFGYTF. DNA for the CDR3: TGTGCCAGTAGTCCCTCCCAAACAGGGGGTTTTGGCTACACCTTC.

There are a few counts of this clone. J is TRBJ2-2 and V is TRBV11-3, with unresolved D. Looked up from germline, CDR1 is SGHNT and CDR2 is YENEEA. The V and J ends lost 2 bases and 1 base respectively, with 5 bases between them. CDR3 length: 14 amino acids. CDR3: CASSLSENTGELFF. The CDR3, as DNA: TGTGCCAGCAGCTTATCAGAGAACACCGGGGAGCTGTTTTTT.

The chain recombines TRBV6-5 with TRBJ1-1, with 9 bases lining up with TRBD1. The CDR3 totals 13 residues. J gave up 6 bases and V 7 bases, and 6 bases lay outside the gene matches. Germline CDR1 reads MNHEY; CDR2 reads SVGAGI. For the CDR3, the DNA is TGTGCCAGCACCCGGACAGGGGCAGCTGAAGCTTTCTTT. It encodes CASTRTGAAEAFF.

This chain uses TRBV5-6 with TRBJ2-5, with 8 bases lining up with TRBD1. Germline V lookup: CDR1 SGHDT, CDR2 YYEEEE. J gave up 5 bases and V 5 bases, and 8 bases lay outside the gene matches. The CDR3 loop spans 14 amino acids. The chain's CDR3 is CASRAGQAWETQYF. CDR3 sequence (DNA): TGTGCCAGCAGGGCGGGACAGGCGTGGGAGACCCAGTACTTC.

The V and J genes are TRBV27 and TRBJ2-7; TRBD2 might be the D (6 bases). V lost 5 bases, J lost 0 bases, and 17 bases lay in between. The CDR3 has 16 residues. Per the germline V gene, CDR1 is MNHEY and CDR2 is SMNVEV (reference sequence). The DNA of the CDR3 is TGTGCCAGCAGTCCTACCGGGACTTCTAACTCCTACGAGCAGTACTTC. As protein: CASSPTGTSNSYEQYF.

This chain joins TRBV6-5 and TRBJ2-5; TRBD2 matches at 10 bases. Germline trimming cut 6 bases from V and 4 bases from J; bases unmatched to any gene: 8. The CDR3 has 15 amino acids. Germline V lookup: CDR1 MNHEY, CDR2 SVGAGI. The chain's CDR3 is CASSLGLAYRETQYF. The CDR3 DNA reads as TGTGCCAGCAGCCTGGGACTAGCGTATAGAGAGACCCAGTACTTC.

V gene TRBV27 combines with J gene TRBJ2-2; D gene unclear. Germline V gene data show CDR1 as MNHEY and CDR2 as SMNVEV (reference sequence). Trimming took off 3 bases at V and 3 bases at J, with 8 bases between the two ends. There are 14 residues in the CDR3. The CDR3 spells CASSFSFDTGELFF. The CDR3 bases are TGTGCCAGCAGTTTTTCTTTTGACACCGGGGAGCTGTTTTTT.

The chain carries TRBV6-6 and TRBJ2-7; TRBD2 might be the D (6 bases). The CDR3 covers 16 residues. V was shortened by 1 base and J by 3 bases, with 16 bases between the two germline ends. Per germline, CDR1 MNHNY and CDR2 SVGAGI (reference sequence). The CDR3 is CASSYFPTRPDYEQYF. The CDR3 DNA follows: TGTGCCAGCAGTTACTTTCCGACTAGACCGGACTACGAGCAGTACTTC.

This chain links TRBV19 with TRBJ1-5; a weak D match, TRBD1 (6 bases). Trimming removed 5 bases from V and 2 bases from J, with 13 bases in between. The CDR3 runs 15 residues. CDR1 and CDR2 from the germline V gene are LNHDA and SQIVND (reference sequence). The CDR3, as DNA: TGTGCCAGTAGTCCTACAGGGTGGGGCAATCAGCCCCAGCATTTT. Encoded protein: CASSPTGWGNQPQHF.

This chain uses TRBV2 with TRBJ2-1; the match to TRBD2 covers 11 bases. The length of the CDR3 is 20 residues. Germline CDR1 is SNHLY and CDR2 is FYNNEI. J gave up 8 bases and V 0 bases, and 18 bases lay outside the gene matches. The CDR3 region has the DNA TGTGCCAGCAGTGAAGCGATTCACATTAAGTTACTAGCGGGAGACGATGAGCAGTTCTTC. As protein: CASSEAIHIKLLAGDDEQFF.

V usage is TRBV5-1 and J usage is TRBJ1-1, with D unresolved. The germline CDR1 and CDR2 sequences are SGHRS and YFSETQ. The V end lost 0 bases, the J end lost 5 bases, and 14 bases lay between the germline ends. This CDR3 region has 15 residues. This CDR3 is CASSLGSGIGTEAFF. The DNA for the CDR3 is TGCGCCAGCAGCTTGGGGTCGGGGATAGGAACTGAAGCTTTCTTT. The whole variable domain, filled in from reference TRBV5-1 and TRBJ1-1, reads KAGVTQTPRYLIKTRGQQVTLSCSPISGHRSVSWYQQTPGQGLQFLFEYFSETQRNKGNFPGRFSGRQFSNSRSEMNVSTLELGDSALYLCASSLGSGIGTEAFFGQGTRLTVV.

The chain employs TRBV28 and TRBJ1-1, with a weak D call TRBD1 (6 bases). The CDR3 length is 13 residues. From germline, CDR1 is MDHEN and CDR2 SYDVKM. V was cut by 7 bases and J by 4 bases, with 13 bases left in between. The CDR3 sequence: CASKGGVFTEAFF. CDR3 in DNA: TGTGCCAGCAAAGGGGGGGTGTTCACTGAAGCTTTCTTT.